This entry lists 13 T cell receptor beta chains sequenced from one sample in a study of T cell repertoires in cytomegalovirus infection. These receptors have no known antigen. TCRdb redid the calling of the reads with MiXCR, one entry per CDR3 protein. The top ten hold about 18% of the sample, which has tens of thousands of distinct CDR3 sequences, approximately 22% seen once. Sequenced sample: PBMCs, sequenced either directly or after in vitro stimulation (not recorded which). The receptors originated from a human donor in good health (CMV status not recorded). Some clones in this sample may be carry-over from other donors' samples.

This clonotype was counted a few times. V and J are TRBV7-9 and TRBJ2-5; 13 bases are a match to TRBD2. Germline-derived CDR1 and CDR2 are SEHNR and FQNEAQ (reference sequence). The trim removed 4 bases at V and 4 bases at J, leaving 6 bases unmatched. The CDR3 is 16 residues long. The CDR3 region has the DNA TGTGCCAGCAGCTGGACTAGCGGGAGTAGGGGAGAGACCCAGTACTTC. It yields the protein CASSWTSGSRGETQYF.

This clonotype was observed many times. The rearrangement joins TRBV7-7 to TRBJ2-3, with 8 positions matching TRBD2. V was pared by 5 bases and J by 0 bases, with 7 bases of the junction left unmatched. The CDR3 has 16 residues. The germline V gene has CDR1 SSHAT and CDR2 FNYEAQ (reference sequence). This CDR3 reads CASSPSGGLSTDTQYF. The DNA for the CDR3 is TGTGCCAGCAGCCCGAGCGGGGGCCTGAGCACAGATACGCAGTATTTT.

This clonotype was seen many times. In DNA, the CDR3 is TGCGCCAGCAGTCTGTTCAATAGTGGGGCCGGGGAGCTGTTTTTT. It is translated as CASSLFNSGAGELFF. The chain has TRBV5-1 and TRBJ2-2; the D is unclear. Per the germline V gene, CDR1 is SGHRS and CDR2 is YFSETQ. Trimming took 5 bases from V and 6 from J, leaving 17 bases between them. The CDR3 loop spans 15 amino acids.

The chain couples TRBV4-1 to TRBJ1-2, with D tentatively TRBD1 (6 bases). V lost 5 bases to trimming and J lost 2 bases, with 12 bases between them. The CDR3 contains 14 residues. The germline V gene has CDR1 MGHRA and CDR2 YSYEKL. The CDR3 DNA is TGCGCCAGCAGCGGGGCAGGGGCAAACTATGGCTACACCTTC. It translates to CASSGAGANYGYTF.

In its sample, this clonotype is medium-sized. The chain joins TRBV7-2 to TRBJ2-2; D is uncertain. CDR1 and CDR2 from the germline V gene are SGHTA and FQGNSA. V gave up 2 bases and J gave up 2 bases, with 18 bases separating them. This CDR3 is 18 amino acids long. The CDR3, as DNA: TGTGCCAGCAGCTTATGGGCCGCCGGTTCGGCCAACACCGGGGAGCTGTTTTTT. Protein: CASSLWAAGSANTGELFF.

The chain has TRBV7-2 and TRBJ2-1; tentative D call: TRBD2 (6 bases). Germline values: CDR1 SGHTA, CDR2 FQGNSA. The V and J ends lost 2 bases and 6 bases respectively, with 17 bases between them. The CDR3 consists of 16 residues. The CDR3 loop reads CASSLLAGSKFNEQFF. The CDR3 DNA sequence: TGTGCCAGCAGCTTATTGGCGGGGAGCAAATTCAATGAGCAGTTCTTC.

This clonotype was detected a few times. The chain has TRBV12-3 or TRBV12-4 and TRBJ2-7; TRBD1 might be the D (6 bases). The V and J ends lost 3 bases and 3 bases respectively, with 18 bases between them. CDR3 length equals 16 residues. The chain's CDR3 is CASSFQGSADLYEQYF. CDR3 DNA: TGTGCCAGCAGTTTTCAGGGGTCGGCGGACCTCTACGAGCAGTACTTC.

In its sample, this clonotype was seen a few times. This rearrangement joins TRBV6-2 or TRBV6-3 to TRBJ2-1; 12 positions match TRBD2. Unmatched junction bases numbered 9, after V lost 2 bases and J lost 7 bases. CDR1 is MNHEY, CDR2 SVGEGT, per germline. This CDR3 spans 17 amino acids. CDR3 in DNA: TGTGCCAGCAGTTACCTAGCGGGAGGGCCTCTATGGAATGAGCAGTTCTTC. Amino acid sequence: CASSYLAGGPLWNEQFF.

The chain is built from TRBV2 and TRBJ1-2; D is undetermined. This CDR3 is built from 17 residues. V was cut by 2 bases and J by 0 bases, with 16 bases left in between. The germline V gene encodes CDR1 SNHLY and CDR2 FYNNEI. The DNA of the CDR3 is TGTGCCAGCAGTGAACCGGCAGGCAGAACCTCTAACTATGGCTACACCTTC. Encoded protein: CASSEPAGRTSNYGYTF.

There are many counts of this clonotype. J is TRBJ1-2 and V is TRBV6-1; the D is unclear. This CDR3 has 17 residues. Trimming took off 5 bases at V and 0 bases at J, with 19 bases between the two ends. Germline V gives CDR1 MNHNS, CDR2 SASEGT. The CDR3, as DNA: TGTGCCAGCAGTTACGATATCGCGGGTGTAGCTAACTATGGCTACACCTTC. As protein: CASSYDIAGVANYGYTF.

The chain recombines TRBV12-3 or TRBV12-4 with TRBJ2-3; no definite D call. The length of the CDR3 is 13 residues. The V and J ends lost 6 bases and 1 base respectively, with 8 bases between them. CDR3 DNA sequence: TGTGCCAGCAGGCTCACTGGCACAGATACGCAGTATTTT. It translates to CASRLTGTDTQYF.

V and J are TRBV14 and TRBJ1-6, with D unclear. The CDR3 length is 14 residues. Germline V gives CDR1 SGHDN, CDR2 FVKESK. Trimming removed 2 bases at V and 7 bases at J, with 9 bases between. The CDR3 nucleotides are TGTGCCAGCAGCCAAACGTTAAGAAATTCACCCCTCCACTTT. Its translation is CASSQTLRNSPLHF.

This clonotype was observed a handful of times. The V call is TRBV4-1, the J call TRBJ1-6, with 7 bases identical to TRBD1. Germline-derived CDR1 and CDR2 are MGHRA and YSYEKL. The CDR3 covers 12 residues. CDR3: CGSRGYNSPLHF. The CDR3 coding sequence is TGCGGCTCCAGGGGGTATAATTCACCCCTCCACTTT.